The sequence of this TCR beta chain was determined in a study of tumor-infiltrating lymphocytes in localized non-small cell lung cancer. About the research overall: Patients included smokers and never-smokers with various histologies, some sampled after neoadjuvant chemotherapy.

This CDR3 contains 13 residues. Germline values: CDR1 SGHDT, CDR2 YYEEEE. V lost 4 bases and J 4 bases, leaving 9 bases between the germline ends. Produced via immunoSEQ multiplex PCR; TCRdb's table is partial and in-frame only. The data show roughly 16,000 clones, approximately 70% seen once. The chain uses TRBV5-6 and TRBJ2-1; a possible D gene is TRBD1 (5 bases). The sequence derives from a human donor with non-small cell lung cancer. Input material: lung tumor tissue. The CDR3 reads CASSPQGYNEQFF. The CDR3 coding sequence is TGTGCCAGCAGCCCGCAGGGTTACAATGAGCAGTTCTTC.